The 3 T cell receptor beta chains reported below all come from one sample, sequenced in a study of regulatory T cells in long-lasting Graves disease (dated by TCRdb to about 2021). The sample's time point label is to be understood as: newly diagnosed GD, antithyroid drugs for less than 3 months. RNA was extracted from PBMCs in TRIzol for both TCR sequencing and RNA sequencing. Library prep was done by multiplex PCR. Sequencing was carried out with an Illumina HiSeq 4000. iRepertoire HTBI primers and Arm-PCR amplification of CDR3 regions were used to construct TCR beta libraries. TCRdb reprocessed the public reads (quality trimming at Q25 with fastp, clone calling with MiXCR) and kept in-frame beta chains. Identical CDR3 proteins give one entry, which carries the most common genes and DNA. For this sample the table gives about 240,000 distinct CDR3 sequences, of which 20% to 25% were detected only once. In total, the top ten clones hold approximately 13% of the sample.

Source: peripheral blood mononuclear cells (PBMCs), taken at new diagnosis, from a patient treated with antithyroid drugs. These receptors all come from a female donor with Graves disease.

In its sample, this clonotype was seen many times. V and J are TRBV7-2 and TRBJ2-2; 11 bases are a match to TRBD2. V shed 6 bases, J shed 6 bases, and the junction held 6 bases outside the gene matches. CDR3 length: 15 residues. Germline CDR1 SGHTA, CDR2 FQGNSA. This chain's CDR3 is CASRSSGGTPGELFF. The CDR3 DNA reads TGTGCCAGCAGGTCTAGCGGGGGGACACCCGGGGAGCTGTTTTTT.

Of note for this clonotype: A much more abundant neighbour one base away suggests this may be a read error. J is TRBJ2-1 and V is TRBV4-3; D may be TRBD2 (5 bases). This CDR3 spans 13 amino acids. The germline V gene encodes CDR1 LGHNA and CDR2 YSLEER. For the CDR3, the DNA is TGCGCCAGCAACCAAGAAAGGGAGCGCGAGCAGTTCTTC. Translating gives CASNQEREREQFF.

This clonotype was seen many times. The chain uses TRBV20-1 and TRBJ1-1, with no clear D. The germline gives CDR1 DFQATT, CDR2 SNEGSKA (reference sequence). The CDR3 length is 15 residues. V lost 1 base and J 1 base, leaving 13 bases between the germline ends. CDR3 in amino acids: CSARAGYTSNTEAFF. CDR3 DNA sequence: TGCAGTGCTAGAGCCGGCTACACTTCGAACACTGAAGCTTTCTTT.